The T cell receptor (beta chain) under discussion was sequenced for a study of CD8 T cells in ankylosing spondylitis. Comment on this clonotype: Antigen unknown.

Researchers built TCR beta libraries using quantitative 5'-RACE with molecular barcodes. In TCRdb, the 5' RACE reads were re-called with MiXCR into one record per CDR3 protein. The repertoire holds about 180,000 distinct CDR3 sequences, with 9.8% as singletons. Whole-study results and caveats: What appeared characteristic of ankylosing spondylitis blood was a TCR beta motif of fewer than ten highly homologous variants. Several of the motif variants were reported before in synovial fluid and blood from reactive arthritis.

The specimen was blood, either unsorted or a sorted T cell fraction (not recorded which). The TCR comes from a female donor with ankylosing spondylitis or in good health (not recorded which).

The CDR3 sequence is CASTKGLGATGELFF. The CDR3 bases are TGTGCCAGCACCAAAGGACTAGGCGCCACCGGGGAGCTGTTTTTT. The chain couples TRBV12-3 or TRBV12-4 to TRBJ2-2; 7 bases align to TRBD2. V gave up 7 bases and J gave up 4 bases; unmatched junction bases: 9. The CDR3 has 15 residues.